The 20 T cell receptor beta chains below come from one sample, sequenced in a study of shared clonotypes between healthy human individuals. Assay used: immunoSEQ multiplex PCR; TCRdb lists only in-frame clones, some missing. The table records a few hundred thousand clones, nearly 97% of them present only once. Cells designated naive CD8 were CD45RO-negative and were positively selected for CCR7, with terminally differentiated effector memory CD45RA+ cells excluded. Sequencing used naive CD8+ T cells sorted from blood. Source of these receptors: a woman under 40 in good health.

The chain couples TRBV7-9 to TRBJ2-2, with a weak D call TRBD1 (5 bases). Germline V gene lookup returns CDR1 SEHNR and CDR2 FQNEAQ (reference sequence). The CDR3 covers 13 residues. Trimming cost V 6 bases and J 6 bases, with 11 bases left between them. The CDR3 sequence: CASSLQAAGELFF. Written as DNA, the CDR3 is TGTGCCAGCAGTTTACAGGCGGCCGGGGAGCTGTTTTTT.

V usage is TRBV10-1 and J usage is TRBJ2-3; D remains ambiguous. The CDR3 consists of 11 residues. Looked up from germline, CDR1 is WNHNN and CDR2 is SYGVQD (reference sequence). V was trimmed by 3 bases and J by 5 bases, leaving 3 bases between them. CDR3 bases: TGCGCCAGCAGTGATGGAGATACGCAGTATTTT. This gives the protein CASSDGDTQYF.

The chain has TRBV7-6 and TRBJ2-5; D remains unclear. The closer fit of TRBJ2-7 to the DNA end suggests the J call may be wrong. The CDR3 totals 13 residues. Germline values: CDR1 SGHVS, CDR2 FNYEAQ. The CDR3 sequence is CASSLGISYEQYF. The CDR3 nucleotides are TGTGCCAGCAGCTTAGGGATCTCCTACGAGCAGTACTTC.

The chain employs TRBV7-2 and TRBJ1-1; D is perhaps TRBD1 (5 bases). The CDR3 length is 16 residues. Germline V gene sequence: CDR1 SGHTA, CDR2 FQGNSA. Trimming shortened V by 2 bases and J by 2 bases, and 15 bases separated the two germline ends. CDR3 protein: CASSLRAGTLNTEAFF. Written as DNA, the CDR3 is TGTGCCAGCAGCTTAAGGGCAGGGACCCTTAACACTGAAGCTTTCTTT.

V usage is TRBV5-6 and J usage is TRBJ2-1; a weak D match, TRBD2 (5 bases). V was pared by 0 bases and J by 9 bases, with 10 bases between. The germline V gene has CDR1 SGHDT and CDR2 YYEEEE. This CDR3 contains 13 residues. DNA of the CDR3: TGTGCCAGCAGCTTGGGTGGAGGCCCTGAGCAGTTCTTC. Encoded protein: CASSLGGGPEQFF.

V is TRBV27 and J is TRBJ2-7; D gene ambiguous. Trimming removed 5 bases at V and 0 bases at J, with 14 bases between. Per germline, CDR1 MNHEY and CDR2 SMNVEV (reference sequence). The CDR3 length is 15 residues. CDR3 loop: CASSLNYASSYEQYF. The CDR3 DNA is TGTGCCAGCAGTCTCAATTATGCCAGCTCCTACGAGCAGTACTTC.

The chain recombines TRBV15 with TRBJ1-2; 8 bases map to TRBD1. The CDR3 has 14 amino acids. Trimming cost V 3 bases and J 5 bases; bases outside gene matches: 5. CDR1 LNHNV and CDR2 YYDKDF come from the germline V gene (reference sequence). The CDR3 protein is CATSSDRGYYGYTF. DNA of the CDR3: TGTGCCACCAGCAGTGACAGGGGATATTATGGCTACACCTTC.

The chain carries TRBV7-9 and TRBJ1-1; 9 bases map to TRBD1. Germline V CDR1 and CDR2: SEHNR, FQNEAQ (reference sequence). CDR3 size: 15 residues. V gave up 5 bases and J gave up 4 bases; unmatched junction bases: 8. CDR3 amino acids: CASSARGTGLTEAFF. CDR3 DNA: TGTGCCAGCAGCGCGCGCGGGACAGGGCTCACTGAAGCTTTCTTT.

The genes are TRBV6-5 and TRBJ2-1; 7 bases line up with TRBD1. This CDR3 has 16 residues. Trimming removed 1 base from V and 2 bases from J; junction bases left unmatched: 5. Per the germline V gene, CDR1 is MNHEY and CDR2 is SVGAGI. CDR3: CASSYWGRGTYNEQFF. The DNA for the CDR3 is TGTGCCAGCAGTTACTGGGGCAGGGGGACCTACAATGAGCAGTTCTTC.

The CDR3 bases are TGTGCCAGCAGCCCCCGGAGCGGGGGGGATGAGCAGTTCTTC. Amino acid sequence: CASSPRSGGDEQFF. V usage is TRBV9 and J usage is TRBJ2-1, with 10 bases aligning to TRBD2. Trimming removed 4 bases from V and 8 bases from J; junction bases left unmatched: 6. The CDR3 is 14 residues long. The germline CDR1 and CDR2 sequences are SGDLS and YYNGEE.

The chain combines TRBV27 with TRBJ2-3, with 7 bases matching TRBD2. V was pared by 1 base and J by 2 bases, with 3 bases of the junction left unmatched. Germline V gene lookup returns CDR1 MNHEY and CDR2 SMNVEV (reference sequence). The CDR3 covers 15 residues. CDR3 nucleotides: TGTGCCAGCAGTTTATTCGGGGGGATCACAGATACGCAGTATTTT. This encodes CASSLFGGITDTQYF.

The chain employs TRBV28 and TRBJ2-1; 9 bases match TRBD2. This CDR3 is 16 amino acids long. Germline V gene lookup returns CDR1 MDHEN and CDR2 SYDVKM. The V and J ends lost 3 bases and 2 bases, in that order; junction bases with no gene match: 5. DNA for the CDR3: TGTGCCAGCAGTTTGGTTAGCGGGAGCCCCTACAATGAGCAGTTCTTC. Its protein product is CASSLVSGSPYNEQFF.

The chain couples TRBV28 to TRBJ2-5; 12 nucleotides line up with TRBD2. Germline CDR1 and CDR2: MDHEN and SYDVKM. The V gene end was trimmed by 4 bases and the J gene end by 0 bases; junction bases not matched to a gene: 15. CDR3 length: 20 residues. This CDR3 reads CASSWTSGTNSGWYQETQYF. CDR3 nucleotides: TGTGCCAGCAGTTGGACTAGCGGGACCAATTCTGGTTGGTACCAAGAGACCCAGTACTTC.

This clone was seen only once. Other nucleotide sequences from this sample produce the same CDR3. The chain links TRBV5-4 to TRBJ2-1; 7 bases fit TRBD1. This CDR3 contains 14 residues. CDR1 SGHNT and CDR2 YYREEE come from the germline V gene (reference sequence). The ends lost 2 bases at V and 4 bases at J; junction bases unmatched: 3. As DNA, the CDR3 is TGTGCCAGCAGCTTCGGGACAGAATACAATGAGCAGTTCTTC. Its translation: CASSFGTEYNEQFF.

The genes are TRBV13 and TRBJ2-7; TRBD1 aligns across 11 bases. The CDR3 spans 13 residues. J gave up 5 bases and V 4 bases, and 1 base lay outside the gene matches. Germline CDR1 reads PRHDT; CDR2 reads FYEKMQ (reference sequence). For the CDR3, the DNA is TGTGCCAGCAGCTGGGACAGGGGGAACGAGCAGTACTTC. It specifies CASSWDRGNEQYF.

The V call is TRBV28, the J call TRBJ2-7; tentative D call: TRBD1 (5 bases). In germline, CDR1 is MDHEN, CDR2 SYDVKM. The CDR3 runs to 15 residues. V was clipped by 3 bases and J by 5 bases, with 17 bases between them. Written as DNA, the CDR3 is TGTGCCAGCAGTTTGGCTCGGCTAGGGGTCCACGAGCAGTACTTC. Translating gives CASSLARLGVHEQYF.

V gene TRBV29-1 combines with J gene TRBJ2-7; 7 nucleotides agree with TRBD1. V lost 1 base and J lost 3; bases outside the gene matches: 9. There are 15 residues in the CDR3. Per the germline V gene, CDR1 is SQVTM and CDR2 is ANQGSEA. The CDR3 loop reads CSVEAPGTASYEQYF. CDR3 coding DNA: TGCAGCGTTGAAGCCCCCGGGACAGCAAGCTACGAGCAGTACTTC.

This clone was seen just once. The rearrangement uses TRBV7-7 and TRBJ2-2, with TRBD2 matching over 10 bases. The germline V gene encodes CDR1 SSHAT and CDR2 FNYEAQ (reference sequence). This CDR3 contains 17 residues. The V segment lost 4 bases and the J segment 1 base; nucleotides outside the gene matches: 6. This CDR3 reads CASSSRSGRGNTGELFF. CDR3 DNA: TGTGCCAGCAGCTCTCGGAGCGGGAGGGGGAACACCGGGGAGCTGTTTTTT.

This chain links TRBV6-1 with TRBJ1-4; 7 bases match TRBD1. Germline lookup yields CDR1 MNHNS and CDR2 SASEGT. The CDR3 runs 17 residues. With 2 bases clipped from V and 0 bases from J, the junction kept 6 bases outside the gene matches. The CDR3 bases are TGTGCCAGCAGTGAATGGGACAGAGACGCAACTAATGAAAAACTGTTTTTT. Translation: CASSEWDRDATNEKLFF.

In DNA, the CDR3 is TGTGCCAGCAGCATCCTTAGCGGGAGTGGGACAGATACGCAGTATTTT. It encodes CASSILSGSGTDTQYF. The chain combines TRBV27 with TRBJ2-3; 9 bases fit TRBD2. The CDR3 length is 16 residues. V lost 6 bases, J lost 3 bases, and 10 bases stayed unmatched. From germline, CDR1 is MNHEY and CDR2 SMNVEV (reference sequence).